This TCR beta chain emerged from a study of beta chain features in type 1 diabetes. Trimming cost V 4 bases and J 0 bases; bases outside gene matches: 0. Per germline, CDR1 KGHSH and CDR2 LQKENI. This CDR3 region has 15 residues. Every bit of the isolated RNA underwent reverse transcription, so sequencing read expressed TCRB transcripts. Measured with immunoSEQ multiplex PCR; TCRdb has only the in-frame clones, and not every one. The profile covers about 260,000 clones, with 68% appearing a single time and around 0.05% taken by the ten largest. The rearrangement uses TRBV18 and TRBJ2-3; 11 bases align to TRBD2. The sequence derives from a man in his thirties or forties in good health. The sample was naive CD4+ T cells from blood. The CDR3 sequence: CASSRTSGSTDTQYF. CDR3 nucleotide sequence: TGTGCCAGCTCACGGACTAGCGGGAGCACAGATACGCAGTATTTT.